This T cell receptor (beta chain) was sequenced during a study of cytomegalovirus exposure and HLA in healthy donors. The germline V gene has CDR1 LNHDA and CDR2 SQIVND (reference sequence). V was cut by 5 bases and J by 4 bases, with 17 bases left in between. The CDR3 spans 15 residues. The PCR used 60 Vbeta and 13 Jbeta primers. Assay: immunoSEQ multiplex PCR; the TCRdb copy retains only in-frame clones and omits some. The sample includes roughly 73,000 clones, less than 85% of them seen just once. The rearrangement links TRBV19 to TRBJ1-2; D remains ambiguous. This clonotype was obtained from a woman aged 45-65 years in good health and CMV-seronegative. Sequences were obtained from PBMCs. The DNA for the CDR3 is TGTGCCAGTAGTTCCCTTCCTCCAGGCCCCTATGGCTACACCTTC. Encoded protein: CASSSLPPGPYGYTF.